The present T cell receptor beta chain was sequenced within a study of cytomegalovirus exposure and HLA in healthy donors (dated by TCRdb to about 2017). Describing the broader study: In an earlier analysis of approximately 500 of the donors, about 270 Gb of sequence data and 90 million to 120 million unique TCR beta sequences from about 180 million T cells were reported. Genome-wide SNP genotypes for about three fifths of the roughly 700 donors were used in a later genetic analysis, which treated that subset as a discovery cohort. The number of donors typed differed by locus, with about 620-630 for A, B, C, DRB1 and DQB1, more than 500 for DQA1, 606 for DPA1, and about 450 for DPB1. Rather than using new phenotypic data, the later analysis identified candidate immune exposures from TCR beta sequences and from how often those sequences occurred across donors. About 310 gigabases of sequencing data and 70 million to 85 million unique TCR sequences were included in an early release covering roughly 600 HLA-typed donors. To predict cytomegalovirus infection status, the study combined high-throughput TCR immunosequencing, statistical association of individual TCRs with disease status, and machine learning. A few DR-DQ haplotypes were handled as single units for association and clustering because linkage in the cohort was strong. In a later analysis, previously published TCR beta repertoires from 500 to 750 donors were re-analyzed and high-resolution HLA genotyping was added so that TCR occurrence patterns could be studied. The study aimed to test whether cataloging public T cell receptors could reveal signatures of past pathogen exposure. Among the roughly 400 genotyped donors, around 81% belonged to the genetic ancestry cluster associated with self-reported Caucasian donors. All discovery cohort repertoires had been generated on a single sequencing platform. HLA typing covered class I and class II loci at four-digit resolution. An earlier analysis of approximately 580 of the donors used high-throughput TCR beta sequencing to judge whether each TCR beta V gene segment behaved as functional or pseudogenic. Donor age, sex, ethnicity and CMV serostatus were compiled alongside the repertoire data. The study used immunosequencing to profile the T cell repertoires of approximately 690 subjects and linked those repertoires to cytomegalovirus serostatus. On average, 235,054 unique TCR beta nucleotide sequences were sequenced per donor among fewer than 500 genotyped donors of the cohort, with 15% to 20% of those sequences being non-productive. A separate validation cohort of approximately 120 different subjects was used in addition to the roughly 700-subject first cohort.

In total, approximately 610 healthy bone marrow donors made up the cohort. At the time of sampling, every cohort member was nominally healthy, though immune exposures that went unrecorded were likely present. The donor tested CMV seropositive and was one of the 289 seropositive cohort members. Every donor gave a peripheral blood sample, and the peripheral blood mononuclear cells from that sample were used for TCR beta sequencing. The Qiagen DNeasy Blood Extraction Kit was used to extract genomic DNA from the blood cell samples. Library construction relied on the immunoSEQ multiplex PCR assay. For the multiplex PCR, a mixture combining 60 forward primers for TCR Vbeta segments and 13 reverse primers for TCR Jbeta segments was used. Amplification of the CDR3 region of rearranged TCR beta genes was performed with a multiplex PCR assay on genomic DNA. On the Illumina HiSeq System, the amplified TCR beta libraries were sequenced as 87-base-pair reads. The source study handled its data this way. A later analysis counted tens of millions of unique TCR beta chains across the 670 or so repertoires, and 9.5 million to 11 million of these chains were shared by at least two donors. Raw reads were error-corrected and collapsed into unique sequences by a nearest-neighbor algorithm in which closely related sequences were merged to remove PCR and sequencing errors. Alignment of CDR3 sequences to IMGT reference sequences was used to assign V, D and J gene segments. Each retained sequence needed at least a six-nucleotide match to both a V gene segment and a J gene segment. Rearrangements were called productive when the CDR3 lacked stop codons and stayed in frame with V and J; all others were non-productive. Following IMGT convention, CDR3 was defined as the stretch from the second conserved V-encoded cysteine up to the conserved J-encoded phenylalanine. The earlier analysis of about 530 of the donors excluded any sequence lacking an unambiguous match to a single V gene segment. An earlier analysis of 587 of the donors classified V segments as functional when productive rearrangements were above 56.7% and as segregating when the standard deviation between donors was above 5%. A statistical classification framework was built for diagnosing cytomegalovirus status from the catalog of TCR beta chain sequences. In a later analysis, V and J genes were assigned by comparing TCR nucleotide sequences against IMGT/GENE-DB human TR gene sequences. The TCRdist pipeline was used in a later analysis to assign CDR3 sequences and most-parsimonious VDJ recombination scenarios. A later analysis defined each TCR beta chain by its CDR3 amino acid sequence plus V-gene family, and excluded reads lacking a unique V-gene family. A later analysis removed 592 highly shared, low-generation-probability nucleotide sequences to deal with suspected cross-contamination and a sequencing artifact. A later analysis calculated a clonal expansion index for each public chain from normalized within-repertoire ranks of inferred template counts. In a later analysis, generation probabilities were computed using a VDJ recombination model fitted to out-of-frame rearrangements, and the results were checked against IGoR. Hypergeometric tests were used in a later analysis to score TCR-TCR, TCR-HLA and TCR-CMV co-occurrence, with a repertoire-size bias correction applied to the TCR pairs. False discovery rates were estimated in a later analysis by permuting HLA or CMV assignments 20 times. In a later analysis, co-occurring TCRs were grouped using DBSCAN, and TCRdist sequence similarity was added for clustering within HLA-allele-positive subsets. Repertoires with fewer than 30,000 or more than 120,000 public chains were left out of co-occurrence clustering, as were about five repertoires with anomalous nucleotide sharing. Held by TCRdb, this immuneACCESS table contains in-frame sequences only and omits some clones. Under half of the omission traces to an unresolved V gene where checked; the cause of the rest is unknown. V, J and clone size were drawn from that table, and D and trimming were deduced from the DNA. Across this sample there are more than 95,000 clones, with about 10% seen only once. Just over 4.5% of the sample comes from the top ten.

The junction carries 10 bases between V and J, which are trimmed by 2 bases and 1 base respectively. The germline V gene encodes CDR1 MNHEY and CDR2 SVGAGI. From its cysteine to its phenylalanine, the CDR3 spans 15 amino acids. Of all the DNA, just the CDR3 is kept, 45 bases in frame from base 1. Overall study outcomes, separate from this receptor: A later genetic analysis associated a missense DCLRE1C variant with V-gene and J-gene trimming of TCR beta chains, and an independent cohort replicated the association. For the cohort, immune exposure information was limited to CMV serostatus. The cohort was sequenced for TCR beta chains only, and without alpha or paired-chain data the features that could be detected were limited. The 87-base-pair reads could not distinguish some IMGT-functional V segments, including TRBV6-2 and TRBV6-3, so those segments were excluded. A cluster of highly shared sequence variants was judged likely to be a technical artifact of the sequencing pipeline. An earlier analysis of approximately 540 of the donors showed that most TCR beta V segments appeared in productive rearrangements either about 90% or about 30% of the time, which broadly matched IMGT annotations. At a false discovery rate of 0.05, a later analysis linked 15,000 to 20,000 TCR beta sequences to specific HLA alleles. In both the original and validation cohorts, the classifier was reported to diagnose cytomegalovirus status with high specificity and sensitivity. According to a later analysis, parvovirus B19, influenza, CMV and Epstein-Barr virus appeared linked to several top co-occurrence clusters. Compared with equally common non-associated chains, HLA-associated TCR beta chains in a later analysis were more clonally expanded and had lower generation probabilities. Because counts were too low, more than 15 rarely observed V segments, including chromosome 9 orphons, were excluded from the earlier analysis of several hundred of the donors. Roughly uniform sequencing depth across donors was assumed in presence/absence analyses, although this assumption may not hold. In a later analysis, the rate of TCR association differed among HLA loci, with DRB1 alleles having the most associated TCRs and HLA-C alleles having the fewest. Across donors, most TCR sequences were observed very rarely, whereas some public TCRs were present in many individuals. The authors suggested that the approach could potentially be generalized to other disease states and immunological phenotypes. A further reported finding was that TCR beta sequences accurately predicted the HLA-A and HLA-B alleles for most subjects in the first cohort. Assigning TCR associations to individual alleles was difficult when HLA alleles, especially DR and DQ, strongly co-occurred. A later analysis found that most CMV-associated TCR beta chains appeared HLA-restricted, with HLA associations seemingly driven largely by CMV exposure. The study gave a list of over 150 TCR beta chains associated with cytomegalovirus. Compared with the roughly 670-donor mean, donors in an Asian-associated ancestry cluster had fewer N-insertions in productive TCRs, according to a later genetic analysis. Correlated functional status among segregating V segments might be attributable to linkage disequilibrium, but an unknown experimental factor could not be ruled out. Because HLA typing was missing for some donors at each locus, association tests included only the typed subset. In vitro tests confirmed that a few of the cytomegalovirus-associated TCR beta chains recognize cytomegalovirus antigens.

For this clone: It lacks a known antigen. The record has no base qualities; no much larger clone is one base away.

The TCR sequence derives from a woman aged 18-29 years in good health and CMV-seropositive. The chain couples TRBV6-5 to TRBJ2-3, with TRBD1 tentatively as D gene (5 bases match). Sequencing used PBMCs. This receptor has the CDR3 CASSYKGMGTDTQYF. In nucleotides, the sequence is TGTGCCAGCAGTTACAAGGGGATGGGCACAGATACGCAGTATTTT.